This T cell receptor beta chain was obtained from a study of shared clonotypes between healthy human individuals. Overall study results and limits: Large sequencing depth failed to make sorted-subset sequencing complete, rarefaction showed. Few donors restricted represented genetic and exposure-history diversity. Sequencing depth was a factor that was expected to affect clonotype sharing among donors.

Sequencing was performed with immunoSEQ multiplex PCR; in TCRdb, only in-frame clones are kept and a portion is missing. This sample has some 1,900,000 clones, with about 95% found just once. Cells designated naive CD8 were CD45RO-negative and were positively selected for CCR7, with terminally differentiated effector memory CD45RA+ cells excluded. As to this clone: Its target is unknown.

The sample comprised naive CD8+ T cells sorted from blood. The TCR comes from a man between 18 and 29 years old in good health.

The CDR3 DNA reads TGCGCCAGCAGCCAAGGCGCCACCCCCGGGTACGAGCAGTACTTC. This sequence encodes CASSQGATPGYEQYF. This chain connects TRBV4-1 to TRBJ2-7; unclear D gene. With 1 base removed from V and 4 bases from J, the gap between germline ends came to 14 bases. In germline, CDR1 is MGHRA, CDR2 YSYEKL. This CDR3 has 15 residues.